The 8 T cell receptor beta chains in this list originate from one sample, sequenced in a study of beta chain features in type 1 diabetes. The entirety of the isolated RNA underwent reverse transcription, so expressed TCRB transcripts were sequenced. Sequenced by immunoSEQ multiplex PCR; TCRdb stores in-frame clones only, minus some. The sample yields 400,000 or so clones, about 10% seen once. Antigen specificity for these receptors is unknown. Study results and limitations: In all four CD4+ subsets, TCRB CDR3 length was significantly, moderately reduced in type 1 diabetes.

Sequenced: central memory CD4+ T cells from blood. Receptor source: a man aged 30 to 39 with type 1 diabetes.

CDR3: CASSLTTGQETQYF. CDR3 DNA: TGTGCCAGCAGCTTAACGACAGGGCAGGAGACCCAGTACTTC. The rearrangement uses TRBV7-2 and TRBJ2-5, with 7 bases fitting TRBD1. Germline V gives CDR1 SGHTA, CDR2 FQGNSA. V lost 2 bases, J lost 5 bases, and 5 bases stayed unmatched. The length of the CDR3 is 14 residues. Drawing the rest from reference TRBV7-2 and TRBJ2-5, the complete variable domain is GAGVSQSPSNKVTEKGKDVELRCDPISGHTALYWYRQSLGQGLEFLIYFQGNSAPDKSGLPSDRFSAERTGGSVSTLTIQRTQQEDSAVYLCASSLTTGQETQYFGPGTRLLVL.

This clone occurred a few times. A read error may produce the germline difference seen at one junction end. The rearrangement joins TRBV7-9 to TRBJ2-1; tentative D call: TRBD2 (5 bases). CDR1 is SEHNR and CDR2 is FQNEAQ in the germline V gene (reference sequence). This CDR3 is 13 amino acids long. The CDR3 is CASSRGWESEQFF. The CDR3 coding sequence is TGCGCCAGCAGCCGGGGTTGGGAGAGTGAGCAGTTCTTC.

This clone was counted a few times. The chain is built from TRBV19 and TRBJ2-1, with D perhaps TRBD2 (6 bases). This CDR3 has 13 amino acids. Per the germline V gene, CDR1 is LNHDA and CDR2 is SQIVND (reference sequence). The V and J ends lost 2 bases and 10 bases respectively, with 12 bases between them. The CDR3 DNA is TGTGCCAGTAGTATATCCGAGGGAGGCGAGCAGTTCTTC. Amino acid sequence: CASSISEGGEQFF.

V usage is TRBV25-1 and J usage is TRBJ2-7, with D unclear. Germline V gene sequence: CDR1 MGHDK, CDR2 SYGVNS. Trimming stripped 8 bases from V and 3 bases from J, with 8 bases between. The CDR3 is 11 residues long. CDR3 residues: CASGRNYEQYF. CDR3 sequence (DNA): TGTGCCAGCGGCCGGAACTACGAGCAGTACTTC.

V usage is TRBV27 and J usage is TRBJ2-1, with D perhaps TRBD2 (5 bases). V was pared by 3 bases and J by 8 bases, with 11 bases between. Germline CDR1 reads MNHEY; CDR2 reads SMNVEV (reference sequence). The CDR3 spans 13 residues. The CDR3: CASSLWVSDEQFF. The CDR3, as DNA: TGTGCCAGCAGTTTGTGGGTTAGCGATGAGCAGTTCTTC.

This CDR3 reads CASSPQQGGTEAFF. CDR3 in DNA: TGTGCCAGCAGCCCCCAACAGGGTGGGACTGAAGCTTTCTTT. The chain combines TRBV7-2 with TRBJ1-1, with D tentatively TRBD1 (6 bases). Germline V lookup: CDR1 SGHTA, CDR2 FQGNSA. With 5 bases removed from V and 5 bases from J, the gap between germline ends came to 15 bases. The CDR3 extends over 14 amino acids.

This clone was observed a handful of times. Since a far larger clone is one base different, this is likely a read error. The chain is built from TRBV5-1 and TRBJ2-7; D tentatively fits TRBD1 or TRBD2 (5 bases each). Between the trimmed V and J ends, which lost 0 bases and 5 bases, there was a span of 15 bases. This CDR3 contains 15 residues. Germline V lookup: CDR1 SGHRS, CDR2 YFSETQ. The DNA for the CDR3 is TGCGCCAGCAGCTTGGCAGGGCAGTCGAGGGACGAGCAGTACTTC. This codes for CASSLAGQSRDEQYF. Supplemented by reference TRBV5-1 and TRBJ2-7, the full variable domain reads KAGVTQTPRYLIKTRGQQVTLSCSPISGHRSVSWYQQTPGQGLQFLFEYFSETQRNKGNFPGRFSGRQFSNSRSEMNVSTLELGDSALYLCASSLAGQSRDEQYFGPGTRLTVT.

This clone was seen a few times. The chain has TRBV11-2 and TRBJ2-7; D ambiguous. Germline V gives CDR1 SGHAT, CDR2 FQNNGV. Trimming took 6 bases from V and 2 from J, leaving 20 bases between them. The CDR3 covers 16 residues. The chain's CDR3 is CASSSIVVTQTYEQYF. Here the CDR3 DNA reads TGTGCCAGCAGTTCAATTGTAGTAACCCAAACCTACGAGCAGTACTTC.